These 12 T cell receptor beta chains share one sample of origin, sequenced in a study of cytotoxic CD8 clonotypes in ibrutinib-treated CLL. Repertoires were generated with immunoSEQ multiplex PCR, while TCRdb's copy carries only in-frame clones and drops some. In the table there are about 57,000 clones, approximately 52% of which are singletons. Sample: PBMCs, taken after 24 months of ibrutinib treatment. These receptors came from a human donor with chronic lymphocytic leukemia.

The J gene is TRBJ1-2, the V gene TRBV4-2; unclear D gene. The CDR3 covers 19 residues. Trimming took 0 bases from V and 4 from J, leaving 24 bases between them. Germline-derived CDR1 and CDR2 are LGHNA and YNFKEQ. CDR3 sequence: CASSQEGLSKQARGYGYTF. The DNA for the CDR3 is TGTGCCAGCAGCCAAGAAGGCCTTTCCAAGCAGGCACGGGGCTATGGCTACACCTTC.

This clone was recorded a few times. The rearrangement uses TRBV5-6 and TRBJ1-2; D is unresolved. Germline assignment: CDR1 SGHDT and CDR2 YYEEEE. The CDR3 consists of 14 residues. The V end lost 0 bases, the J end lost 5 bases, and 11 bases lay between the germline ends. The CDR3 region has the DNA TGTGCCAGCAGCTTGGTGCCGGACGAATATGGCTACACCTTC. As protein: CASSLVPDEYGYTF.

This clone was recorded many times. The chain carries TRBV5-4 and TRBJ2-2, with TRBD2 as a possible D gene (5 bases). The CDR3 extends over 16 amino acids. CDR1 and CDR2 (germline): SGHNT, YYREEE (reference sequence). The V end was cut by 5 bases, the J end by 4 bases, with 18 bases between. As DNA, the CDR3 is TGTGCCAGCAGGGCCGGGAACGCAAGAGGCACCGGGGAGCTGTTTTTT. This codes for CASRAGNARGTGELFF.

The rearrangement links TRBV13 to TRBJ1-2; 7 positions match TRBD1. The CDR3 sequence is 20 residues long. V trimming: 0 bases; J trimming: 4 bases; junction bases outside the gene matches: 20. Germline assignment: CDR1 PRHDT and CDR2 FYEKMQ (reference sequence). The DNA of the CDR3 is TGTGCCAGCAGCTTAGGCGGACAGGACGCGAGGATTGGGACCTCCTATGGCTACACCTTC. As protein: CASSLGGQDARIGTSYGYTF.

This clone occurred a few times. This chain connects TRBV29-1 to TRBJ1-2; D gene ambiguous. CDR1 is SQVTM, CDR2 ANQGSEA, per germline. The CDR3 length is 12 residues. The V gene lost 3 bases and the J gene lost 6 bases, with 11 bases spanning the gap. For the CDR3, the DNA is TGCAGCGTTGACCGACCGGATGATGGCTACACCTTC. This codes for CSVDRPDDGYTF.

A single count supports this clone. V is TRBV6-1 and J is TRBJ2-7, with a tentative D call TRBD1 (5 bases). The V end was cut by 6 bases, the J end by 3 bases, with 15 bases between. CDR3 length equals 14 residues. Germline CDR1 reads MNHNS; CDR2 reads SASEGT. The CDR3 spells CASSPAQGRYEQYV. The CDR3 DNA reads TGTGCCAGCAGCCCTGCCCAGGGTCGCTACGAGCAGTACGTC.

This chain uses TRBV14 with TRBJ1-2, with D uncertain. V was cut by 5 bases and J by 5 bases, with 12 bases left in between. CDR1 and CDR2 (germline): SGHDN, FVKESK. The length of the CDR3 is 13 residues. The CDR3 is CASSSTSIYGYTF. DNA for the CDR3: TGTGCCAGCAGCTCAACCAGCATTTATGGCTACACCTTC.

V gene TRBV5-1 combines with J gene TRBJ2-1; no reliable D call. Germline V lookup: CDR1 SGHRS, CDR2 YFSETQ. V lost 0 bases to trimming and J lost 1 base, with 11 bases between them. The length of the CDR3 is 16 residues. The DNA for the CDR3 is TGCGCCAGCAGCTTGGAAACGGTGCAGTCCTACAATGAGCAGTTCTTC. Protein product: CASSLETVQSYNEQFF.

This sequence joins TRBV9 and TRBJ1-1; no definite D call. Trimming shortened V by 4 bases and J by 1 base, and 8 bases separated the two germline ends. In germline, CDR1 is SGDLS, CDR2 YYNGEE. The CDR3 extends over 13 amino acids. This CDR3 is CASSTRPNTEAFF. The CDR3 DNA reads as TGTGCCAGCAGCACTCGCCCGAACACTGAAGCTTTCTTT.

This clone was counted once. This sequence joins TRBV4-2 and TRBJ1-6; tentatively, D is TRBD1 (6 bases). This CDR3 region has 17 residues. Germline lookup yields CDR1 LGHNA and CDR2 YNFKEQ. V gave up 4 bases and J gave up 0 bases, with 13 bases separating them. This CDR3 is CASSRRLGGSYNSPLHF. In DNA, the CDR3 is TGTGCCAGCAGCCGGAGGTTAGGGGGCTCCTATAATTCACCCCTCCACTTT.

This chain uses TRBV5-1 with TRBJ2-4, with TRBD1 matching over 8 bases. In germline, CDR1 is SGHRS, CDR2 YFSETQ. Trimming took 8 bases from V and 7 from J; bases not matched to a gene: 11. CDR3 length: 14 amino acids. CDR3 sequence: CASRPSPGGNIQYF. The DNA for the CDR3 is TGCGCCAGTCGTCCCAGTCCAGGGGGCAACATTCAGTACTTC. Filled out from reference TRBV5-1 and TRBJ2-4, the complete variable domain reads KAGVTQTPRYLIKTRGQQVTLSCSPISGHRSVSWYQQTPGQGLQFLFEYFSETQRNKGNFPGRFSGRQFSNSRSEMNVSTLELGDSALYLCASRPSPGGNIQYFGAGTRLSVL.

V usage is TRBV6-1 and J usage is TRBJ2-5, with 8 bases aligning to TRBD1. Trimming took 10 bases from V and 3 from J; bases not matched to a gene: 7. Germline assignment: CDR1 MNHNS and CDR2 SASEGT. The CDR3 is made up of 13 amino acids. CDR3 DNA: TGTGCCATAGCAGGGGGCCCAGAAGAGACCCAGTACTTC. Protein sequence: CAIAGGPEETQYF.